This TCR beta chain was found in a study of T-cell memory formation after mild COVID-19. About the study: TCR clusters were mostly donor specific. General study points: Clones contracting day 15 to 85 were balanced CD4/CD8; later expanders leaned CD4+. Researchers report contracting CD4+ clones mostly in CM and EM, with CD8+ clones in EMRA. Pre-infection memory harbored some responding clones, suggesting cross-reactive memory joined.

This clonotype has only a few counts. Its target is not known. MiXCR, applied by TCRdb to the 5' RACE reads, yields one record per CDR3 protein. The data hold under 300,000 distinct CDR3 sequences, with 7% to 10% observed a single time. Germline V gives CDR1 SEHNR, CDR2 FQNEAQ (reference sequence). V gave up 7 bases and J gave up 7 bases; unmatched junction bases: 11. This CDR3 contains 16 residues. This sequence joins TRBV7-9 and TRBJ2-1, with 12 bases identical to TRBD2. The material sequenced was PBMCs or a T cell subset sorted from them (not recorded which). The receptor's source is a man aged 18 to 30 who had mild COVID-19 (a few samples of this study predate the infection). Cell type and time point are not known. The CDR3 here is CASTTGSSGGGNEQFF. As DNA, the CDR3 is TGTGCCAGCACCACGGGTTCTAGCGGGGGGGGTAATGAGCAGTTCTTC.